The 27 T cell receptor beta chains reported below all come from one sample, sequenced in a study of beta chain features in type 1 diabetes. Of the isolated RNA, all was reverse transcribed, and so the sequenced material was expressed TCRB transcripts. Clones were sequenced by immunoSEQ multiplex PCR, and TCRdb holds only the in-frame ones, with some missing. The profile shows 60,000 or so clones, roughly 60% of them singletons. Source material: Tregs from blood. All receptors come from a woman between 18 and 29 years old in good health.

The chain has TRBV21-1 and TRBJ2-3; the table's D call, TRBD1, has no DNA check behind it. TRBV21-1 counts as a pseudogene. CDR3 length: 16 residues. CDR3 nucleotide sequence: TGTGCCAGCAGCAAAGTCTTGGGCTGTAGCACAGATACGCAGTATTTT. Its protein is CASSKVLGCSTDTQYF.

The chain couples TRBV2 to TRBJ2-2, with 11 bases fitting TRBD1. Trimming removed 6 bases from V and 7 bases from J; junction bases left unmatched: 7. The CDR3 spans 15 residues. The germline gives CDR1 SNHLY, CDR2 FYNNEI. CDR3 protein: CASRNWGQGVGELFF. CDR3 sequence (DNA): TGTGCCAGCAGAAATTGGGGACAGGGGGTCGGGGAGCTGTTTTTT.

The chain uses TRBV7-2 and TRBJ1-1; weak D call: TRBD1 (6 bases). Trimming took 7 bases from V and 7 from J, leaving 16 bases between them. The CDR3 has 13 residues. Germline CDR1 reads SGHTA; CDR2 reads FQGNSA. The chain's CDR3 is CASTTRVGGEAFF. CDR3 DNA sequence: TGTGCCAGCACCACCAGGGTAGGGGGTGAAGCTTTCTTT.

The chain recombines TRBV6-1 with TRBJ2-7; D is perhaps TRBD2 (5 bases). This CDR3 spans 13 amino acids. The germline V gene has CDR1 MNHNS and CDR2 SASEGT. V gave up 7 bases and J gave up 2 bases, with 12 bases separating them. CDR3 amino acids: CASNEGSTYEQYF. As DNA, the CDR3 is TGTGCCAGCAACGAGGGCAGCACCTACGAGCAGTACTTC.

The chain has TRBV5-1 and TRBJ2-3, with D perhaps matching TRBD2 (6 bases). This CDR3 region has 13 residues. Germline CDR1 is SGHRS and CDR2 is YFSETQ. V lost 3 bases, J lost 5 bases, and 10 bases lay in between. The chain's CDR3 is CASSSGEVDTQYF. The DNA of the CDR3 is TGCGCCAGCAGCTCGGGAGAGGTAGATACGCAGTATTTT.

The chain couples TRBV27 to TRBJ2-7, with D tentatively TRBD2 (7 bases). Germline values: CDR1 MNHEY, CDR2 SMNVEV (reference sequence). Trimming removed 5 bases at V and 5 bases at J, with 22 bases between. The CDR3 contains 16 residues. The CDR3 here is CASSPGGGRTIHEQYF. CDR3 nucleotide sequence: TGTGCCAGCAGTCCGGGGGGCGGGAGAACAATCCACGAGCAGTACTTC.

The CDR3 sequence is CASSRGQGAPSGTEAFF. CDR3 coding DNA: TGCGCCAGCAGCCGTGGACAGGGGGCCCCCTCGGGCACTGAAGCTTTCTTT. The chain links TRBV5-1 to TRBJ1-1; 11 nucleotides align to TRBD1. CDR1 and CDR2 (germline): SGHRS, YFSETQ. The CDR3 is made up of 17 amino acids. V trimming: 4 bases; J trimming: 4 bases; junction bases outside the gene matches: 12.

The chain joins TRBV18 to TRBJ1-2, with D possibly being TRBD1 (6 bases). The CDR3 loop spans 18 amino acids. Between the trimmed V and J ends, which lost 3 bases and 1 base, there was a span of 21 bases. Per the germline V gene, CDR1 is KGHSH and CDR2 is LQKENI. The CDR3 protein is CASSPSENPRQVNYGYTF. CDR3 coding DNA: TGTGCCAGCTCACCTTCCGAAAATCCAAGACAGGTTAACTATGGCTACACCTTC.

The sample holds a few counts of this clone. The chain carries TRBV4-2 and TRBJ2-1; 8 nucleotides agree with TRBD2. The trim removed 2 bases at V and 4 bases at J, leaving 4 bases unmatched. Germline V gene sequence: CDR1 LGHNA, CDR2 YNFKEQ. CDR3 length: 15 residues. CDR3 nucleotide sequence: TGTGCCAGCAGCCAATCGGGAGGGCCTTACAATGAGCAGTTCTTC. Protein: CASSQSGGPYNEQFF.

The chain has TRBV10-3 and TRBJ1-2, with 9 positions matching TRBD1. Germline assignment: CDR1 ENHRY and CDR2 SYGVKD. Losses at the gene ends were 6 bases for V and 4 bases for J; bases not matched to a gene: 15. The CDR3 loop spans 17 amino acids. The CDR3 DNA reads as TGTGCCATCAGAGATAAGCCGGGACAGGGTTTGGCCTATGGCTACACCTTC. Amino acid sequence: CAIRDKPGQGLAYGYTF.

The V call is TRBV7-6, the J call TRBJ2-1; TRBD2 aligns across 10 bases. The CDR3 extends over 20 amino acids. In germline, CDR1 is SGHVS, CDR2 FNYEAQ. The V gene end was trimmed by 3 bases and the J gene end by 8 bases; junction bases not matched to a gene: 22. The CDR3 protein is CASSFPGQATAGGGYDEQFF. The CDR3 DNA reads as TGTGCCAGCAGCTTTCCGGGACAGGCGACAGCGGGAGGGGGTTACGATGAGCAGTTCTTC.

On this clone: Other DNA sequences from this sample encode an identical CDR3 as well. The chain combines TRBV29-1 with TRBJ1-2, with 8 bases aligning to TRBD1. Germline values: CDR1 SQVTM, CDR2 ANQGSEA. The ends lost 4 bases at V and 8 bases at J; junction bases unmatched: 3. This CDR3 spans 11 amino acids. CDR3 DNA sequence: TGCAGCGTTGGAACAGGGGGAGGCTACACCTTC. Its translation: CSVGTGGGYTF.

This chain links TRBV29-1 with TRBJ1-5; tentative D call: TRBD1 (6 bases). Trimming pared 6 bases from V and 2 bases from J, leaving 11 bases between. Germline CDR1 is SQVTM and CDR2 is ANQGSEA. CDR3 length equals 13 residues. CDR3 sequence reads: CSVRQAGNQPQHF. CDR3 coding DNA: TGCAGCGTCAGACAGGCCGGCAATCAGCCCCAGCATTTT.

The chain links TRBV6-5 to TRBJ2-1, with 7 positions matching TRBD2. J gave up 10 bases and V 4 bases, and 13 bases lay outside the gene matches. The germline V gene encodes CDR1 MNHEY and CDR2 SVGAGI. The CDR3 totals 15 residues. CDR3 sequence (DNA): TGTGCCAGCAGTTTCTTCGGGGAGGGGCGCAGGGAGCAGTTCTTC. It codes for CASSFFGEGRREQFF.

CDR3 DNA sequence: TGTGCCAGCAGCTATGGGACAGAAAAGGAGACCCAGTACTTC. Translated, it gives CASSYGTEKETQYF. This chain uses TRBV6-4 with TRBJ2-5, with TRBD1 identical over 7 bases. The CDR3 is 14 residues long. J was trimmed by 5 bases and V by 6 bases; bases with no gene match: 9. Germline V gene lookup returns CDR1 MRHNA and CDR2 SNTAGT.

The genes are TRBV7-8 and TRBJ1-2; the D is unclear. The germline V gene encodes CDR1 SGHVS and CDR2 FQNEAQ. The CDR3 is 16 amino acids. Trimming removed 7 bases at V and 3 bases at J, with 21 bases between. The CDR3 spells CASKSAEGSGHYGYTF. In DNA form, the CDR3 reads TGTGCCAGCAAATCCGCGGAGGGAAGTGGGCACTATGGCTACACCTTC.

This clone was seen a handful of times. V usage is TRBV5-1 and J usage is TRBJ2-1; 10 nucleotides align to TRBD2. Germline CDR1 and CDR2: SGHRS and YFSETQ. The CDR3 totals 17 residues. With 2 bases clipped from V and 1 base from J, the junction kept 6 bases outside the gene matches. In DNA, the CDR3 is TGCGCCAGCAGCTTCGGCCTAGCGGGAGCGTCCTACAATGAGCAGTTCTTC. Protein: CASSFGLAGASYNEQFF.

The rearrangement links TRBV2 to TRBJ1-5; TRBD1 might be the D (5 bases). In germline, CDR1 is SNHLY, CDR2 FYNNEI. The length of the CDR3 is 13 residues. Deletions cut 6 bases from V and 3 bases from J, with 9 bases between. The CDR3 DNA sequence: TGTGCCAGCAGCAGGGATATCAATCAGCCCCAGCATTTT. Protein product: CASSRDINQPQHF.

This chain connects TRBV5-1 to TRBJ2-1, with D perhaps TRBD2 (5 bases). CDR3 length equals 15 residues. V gave up 0 bases and J gave up 7 bases, with 14 bases separating them. In germline, CDR1 is SGHRS, CDR2 YFSETQ. The CDR3 is CASSLARRVRNEQFF. DNA of the CDR3: TGCGCCAGCAGCTTGGCCCGGCGGGTCAGGAATGAGCAGTTCTTC.

The chain links TRBV27 to TRBJ2-5, with 11 positions matching TRBD1. The ends lost 7 bases at V and 5 bases at J; junction bases unmatched: 9. Germline V gene sequence: CDR1 MNHEY, CDR2 SMNVEV (reference sequence). CDR3 length equals 15 residues. The CDR3 here is CASNAWTGGGETQYF. CDR3 nucleotides: TGTGCCAGCAATGCATGGACAGGGGGCGGGGAGACCCAGTACTTC.

The chain joins TRBV10-3 to TRBJ2-5, with TRBD2 matching over 7 bases. The J segment lost 5 bases and the V segment lost 11 bases, leaving 17 bases of the junction unmatched. Germline CDR1 is ENHRY and CDR2 is SYGVKD. CDR3 length: 15 amino acids. The CDR3 nucleotides are TGTGCCTCAGGCAGGCGGGTGGGGGGGATTGAGACCCAGTACTTC. Protein product: CASGRRVGGIETQYF.

A few counts support this clone. The V call is TRBV5-1, the J call TRBJ2-1, with 8 bases that match TRBD2. This CDR3 is 15 amino acids long. The J segment lost 6 bases and the V segment lost 1 base, leaving 6 bases of the junction unmatched. From germline, CDR1 is SGHRS and CDR2 YFSETQ. The CDR3 nucleotides are TGCGCCAGCAGCTTGCGCGGGAGGCGTCTCAATGAGCAGTTCTTC. Translating gives CASSLRGRRLNEQFF.

V gene TRBV4-1 combines with J gene TRBJ2-5, with D perhaps TRBD1 (6 bases). Germline V CDR1 and CDR2: MGHRA, YSYEKL. V was trimmed by 0 bases and J by 5 bases, leaving 13 bases between them. The CDR3 covers 15 residues. The CDR3 loop is CASSQDLTGRETQYF. CDR3 coding DNA: TGCGCCAGCAGCCAAGATCTCACAGGGCGGGAGACCCAGTACTTC.

In this sample, this clone turned up a few times. The chain carries TRBV29-1 and TRBJ1-1; D is undetermined. CDR1 and CDR2 (germline): SQVTM, ANQGSEA. The CDR3 has 14 residues. With 6 bases removed from V and 1 base from J, the gap between germline ends came to 15 bases. In DNA form, the CDR3 reads TGCAGCGTCCAACCGGCCCGCGGGAACACTGAAGCTTTCTTT. Its protein is CSVQPARGNTEAFF.

The rearrangement links TRBV2 to TRBJ2-3, with no clear D. Germline CDR1 SNHLY, CDR2 FYNNEI. Trimming removed 10 bases from V and 0 bases from J, with 11 bases in between. This CDR3 has 13 residues. CDR3 DNA sequence: TGTGCCACCCTCGGGTTTAGCACAGATACGCAGTATTTT. Translating gives CATLGFSTDTQYF.

A few counts support this clone. The chain has TRBV29-1 and TRBJ1-3; 7 bases map to TRBD1. CDR1 and CDR2 (germline): SQVTM, ANQGSEA. The V gene end was trimmed by 4 bases and the J gene end by 0 bases; junction bases not matched to a gene: 3. This CDR3 has 14 residues. CDR3 sequence (DNA): TGCAGCGTTGGGACAGGCTTCTCTGGAAACACCATATATTTT. Translating gives CSVGTGFSGNTIYF.

The chain combines TRBV7-9 with TRBJ1-1; TRBD1 matches 9 bases. J lost 1 base, V lost 5 bases, and 5 bases had no gene match. Germline V gene sequence: CDR1 SEHNR, CDR2 FQNEAQ (reference sequence). The CDR3 contains 15 residues. As DNA, the CDR3 is TGTGCCAGCAGCCTTACAGGGGGCAAGAACACTGAAGCTTTCTTT. Translating it yields CASSLTGGKNTEAFF.